Each of the 30 T cell receptor beta chains below was sequenced from the same sample in a study of Graves' ophthalmopathy and Graves' hyperthyroidism (dated by TCRdb to 2016 to 2019). TCRdb lists the instrument as Illumina HiSeq 2000. For repertoire sequencing, the TCR beta CDR3 regions were amplified from RNA transcripts. A first-round RT-PCR used HTBI primers with the Qiagen OneStep RT-PCR kit, followed by a second-round multiplex PCR, size selection and purification. In-frame beta chains were kept once TCRdb had trimmed the public reads at Q25 with fastp and called clones with MiXCR. Each CDR3 protein appears once, grouped with its most common genes and DNA. In this sample the table shows 350,000 to 400,000 distinct CDR3 sequences, 15% of which occur a single time. The leading ten clones occupy roughly 7% of the sample. Sequencing was performed on peripheral blood. These receptors all come from a woman aged 18-29 years with stable Graves' hyperthyroidism. Donor details come from another sample of the same person, matched by shared clones.

CDR3 nucleotides: TGCAGTGCTAGTCTGGGTGAGACCCAGTACTTC. Its translation is CSASLGETQYF. The rearrangement joins TRBV20-1 to TRBJ2-5; D is uncertain. Trimming stripped 3 bases from V and 5 bases from J, with 7 bases between. The CDR3 consists of 11 residues. CDR1 and CDR2 from the germline V gene are DFQATT and SNEGSKA (reference sequence).

The rearrangement joins TRBV27 to TRBJ1-1; D unclear. V was cut by 2 bases and J by 1 base, with 8 bases left in between. The CDR3 length is 14 residues. The germline gives CDR1 MNHEY, CDR2 SMNVEV (reference sequence). CDR3 in amino acids: CASSLTPANTEAFF. CDR3 bases: TGTGCCAGCAGTTTAACACCAGCGAACACTGAAGCTTTCTTT.

This clonotype was recorded at least ten times. The chain links TRBV6-5 to TRBJ2-7, with 8 bases matching TRBD1. The CDR3 extends over 16 amino acids. Germline V lookup: CDR1 MNHEY, CDR2 SVGAGI. V trimming: 2 bases; J trimming: 3 bases; junction bases outside the gene matches: 9. This CDR3 is CASSYPGQGGYYEQYF. For the CDR3, the DNA is TGTGCCAGCAGTTACCCCGGACAGGGAGGCTACTACGAGCAGTACTTC.

This clonotype was counted many times. The genes are TRBV20-1 and TRBJ1-2; D perhaps matches TRBD1 (5 bases). The CDR3 runs to 13 residues. Trimming removed 6 bases at V and 8 bases at J, with 19 bases between. The germline gives CDR1 DFQATT, CDR2 SNEGSKA (reference sequence). CDR3 in amino acids: CSAGSGLLYGYTF. CDR3 coding DNA: TGCAGTGCCGGATCAGGGCTACTCTACGGCTACACCTTC.

This clonotype appeared many times. The CDR3 sequence is CATLGGGSEAFF. The DNA of the CDR3 is TGTGCGACCCTAGGGGGGGGCTCTGAAGCTTTCTTT. The V gene is TRBV6-5, the J gene TRBJ1-1; D may be TRBD1 (6 bases). The CDR3 is 12 amino acids. Looked up from germline, CDR1 is MNHEY and CDR2 is SVGAGI.

This clonotype has just a few counts. One base away lies a much larger clone, so this may be a sequencing read error. V gene TRBV19 combines with J gene TRBJ2-5, with a possible D match to TRBD2 (6 bases). This CDR3 has 13 amino acids. CDR1 is LNHDA, CDR2 SQIVND, per germline (reference sequence). The CDR3, as DNA: TGTGTCAGTAACACCGGGAGCCTAGAGACCCAGTACTTC. Protein product: CVSNTGSLETQYF.

Ten or more counts support this clonotype. The CDR3 sequence: CASSPSWLNTEAFF. The CDR3 coding sequence is TGTGCCAGCAGCCCCAGTTGGCTGAACACTGAAGCTTTCTTT. This chain joins TRBV2 and TRBJ1-1; no reliable D call. V lost 6 bases and J 0 bases, leaving 11 bases between the germline ends. Per the germline V gene, CDR1 is SNHLY and CDR2 is FYNNEI. The length of the CDR3 is 14 residues.

The sample holds many counts of this clonotype. The CDR3 DNA sequence: TGTGCCAGCAGTTACTCCCAGGGGCCCACTGAAGCTTTCTTT. This encodes CASSYSQGPTEAFF. The rearrangement joins TRBV6-5 to TRBJ1-1, with TRBD1 as a possible D gene (6 bases). Germline loops: CDR1 MNHEY, CDR2 SVGAGI. This CDR3 region has 14 residues. V gave up 0 bases and J gave up 4 bases, with 9 bases separating them.

The gene calls are TRBV29-1 and TRBJ1-1; D may be TRBD1 (5 bases). Germline V gene data show CDR1 as SQVTM and CDR2 as ANQGSEA. The CDR3 is made up of 11 amino acids. V dropped 5 bases and J dropped 6 bases, with 10 bases sitting between them. The CDR3 DNA is TGCAGCGTTTCCCAGGGACCTGAAGCTTTCTTT. It encodes CSVSQGPEAFF.

V and J are TRBV15 and TRBJ2-5; 9 bases fit TRBD2. Germline V gene data show CDR1 as LNHNV and CDR2 as YYDKDF (reference sequence). V trimming: 5 bases; J trimming: 3 bases; junction bases outside the gene matches: 1. The CDR3 is 13 residues long. The CDR3 loop reads CATSGLAKETQYF. The CDR3 coding sequence is TGTGCCACCAGCGGACTAGCGAAAGAGACCCAGTACTTC. Combining the CDR3 with reference TRBV15 and TRBJ2-5 gives the whole variable domain DAMVIQNPRYQVTQFGKPVTLSCSQTLNHNVMYWYQQKSSQAPKLLFHYYDKDFNNEADTPDNFQSRRPNTSFCFLDIRSPGLGDTAMYLCATSGLAKETQYFGPGTRLLVL.

This clonotype was found many times. This chain uses TRBV28 with TRBJ1-1, with 8 bases lining up with TRBD1. Germline values: CDR1 MDHEN, CDR2 SYDVKM. CDR3 size: 15 residues. After removal of 7 bases from V and 2 bases from J, the junction contained 9 bases not matched to a gene. As DNA, the CDR3 is TGTGCCAGCACCCCCGGGGACAGGAAAAACACTGAAGCTTTCTTT. Residues: CASTPGDRKNTEAFF.

This clonotype was seen only once. A much larger clone lies a single base off, so this may be a read error. The V gene is TRBV20-1, the J gene TRBJ1-1; D gene unclear. CDR1 and CDR2 (germline): DFQATT, SNEGSKA (reference sequence). The CDR3 contains 15 residues. CDR3 amino acids: CSSRLPEVVNTEAFF. CDR3 sequence (DNA): TGCAGTTCTAGGTTACCGGAGGTAGTAAACACTGAAGCTTTCTTT.

This clonotype was seen at least ten times. This sequence joins TRBV25-1 and TRBJ1-6, with D tentatively TRBD1 (6 bases). Looked up from germline, CDR1 is MGHDK and CDR2 is SYGVNS. Deletions cut 6 bases from V and 7 bases from J, with 13 bases between. This CDR3 contains 14 residues. This CDR3 is CASRTRGKNSPLHF. The CDR3 DNA follows: TGTGCCAGCAGGACCAGGGGTAAAAATTCACCCCTCCACTTT.

The CDR3 DNA reads TGTGCCAGCAGCGCCAGGGGGGTTAACACTGAAGCTTTCTTT. It translates to CASSARGVNTEAFF. This chain joins TRBV7-2 and TRBJ1-1; 7 bases agree with TRBD1. Germline V gene data show CDR1 as SGHTA and CDR2 as FQGNSA. V gave up 5 bases and J gave up 2 bases; unmatched junction bases: 5. The CDR3 is 14 amino acids.

Concerning this clonotype: A read error is possible here, since a much larger clone lies one base away. Here the CDR3 omits its conserved ending phenylalanine or tryptophan, so a read error is the likely source. The chain recombines TRBV12-3 or TRBV12-4 with TRBJ1-3; D is unclear. This CDR3 is 15 amino acids long. V gave up 5 bases and J gave up 4 bases, with 15 bases separating them. Here the CDR3 reads CASSPPRAAGNTIYL. CDR3 bases: TGTGCCAGCAGTCCCCCCCGTGCCGCAGGAAACACCATATATTTG.

This clonotype was picked up many times. The rearrangement uses TRBV12-3 or TRBV12-4 and TRBJ2-7; D gene uncertain. This CDR3 is built from 14 residues. The V end lost 8 bases, the J end lost 0 bases, and 14 bases lay between the germline ends. In DNA form, the CDR3 reads TGTGCCAGCTCCCCAAGGTCCTCCTCCTACGAGCAGTACTTC. Translated: CASSPRSSSYEQYF.

This chain uses TRBV13 with TRBJ2-2, with 10 bases fitting TRBD2. Germline V lookup: CDR1 PRHDT, CDR2 FYEKMQ (reference sequence). V lost 4 bases and J lost 4; bases outside the gene matches: 15. The CDR3 is 19 residues long. In DNA, the CDR3 is TGTGCCAGCAGCTCAATAGCGGGGGGCCAAAACCCAACCACCGGGGAGCTGTTTTTT. Protein: CASSSIAGGQNPTTGELFF. Full variable domain (rest looked up from reference TRBV13 and TRBJ2-2): AAGVIQSPRHLIKEKRETATLKCYPIPRHDTVYWYQQGPGQDPQFLISFYEKMQSDKGSIPDRFSAQQFSDYHSELNMSSLELGDSALYFCASSSIAGGQNPTTGELFFGEGSRLTVL.

V is TRBV9 and J is TRBJ2-7; possible D gene TRBD2, 6 bases. The CDR3 loop spans 14 amino acids. The germline V gene encodes CDR1 SGDLS and CDR2 YYNGEE. V was clipped by 6 bases and J by 1 base, with 14 bases between them. The CDR3 loop reads CASNPGGISYEQYF. The CDR3 nucleotides read TGTGCCAGCAATCCCGGGGGAATTTCCTACGAGCAGTACTTC.

The chain employs TRBV24-1 and TRBJ1-5, with no clear D. Germline lookup yields CDR1 KGHDR and CDR2 SFDVKD. Trimming removed 4 bases at V and 1 base at J, with 16 bases between. The CDR3 length is 17 residues. The CDR3 spells CATSEYPSVVSNQPQHF. CDR3 nucleotides: TGTGCCACCAGTGAGTACCCTAGTGTGGTAAGCAATCAGCCCCAGCATTTT.

This clonotype occurred many times. The chain uses TRBV6-2 or TRBV6-3 and TRBJ1-5; D is ambiguous. The V end was cut by 8 bases, the J end by 0 bases, with 11 bases between. The CDR3 totals 14 residues. CDR1 is MNHEY, CDR2 SVGEGT, per germline. Here the CDR3 reads CASQRGNSNQPQHF. The CDR3 nucleotides read TGTGCCAGCCAGCGTGGAAATAGCAATCAGCCCCAGCATTTT.

This clonotype was observed a single time. The V call is TRBV6-1, the J call TRBJ1-5; 7 bases line up with TRBD1. Germline CDR1 MNHNS, CDR2 SASEGT. There are 15 residues in the CDR3. V dropped 8 bases and J dropped 2; count of bases not matched to a gene: 9. The CDR3, as DNA: TGTGCCAGCGGAAGACAGGGAAATGGCAATCAGCCCCAGCATTTT. Translated: CASGRQGNGNQPQHF.

Turning to this clonotype: This is likely a read error, given that the CDR3 carries no conserved phenylalanine or tryptophan at its end. The DNA is left out, because the CDR3 cannot be placed on it with certainty; the CDR3 is given as TCRdb lists it. CDR3 amino acids: CASTPGQGNYGYRV. This sequence joins TRBV6-1 and TRBJ1-2; TRBD1 reflects the table's D call only, with no check against the DNA. Germline CDR1 MNHNS, CDR2 SASEGT. The CDR3 is 14 residues long, ends included.

At least ten counts were recorded for this clonotype. The chain uses TRBV27 and TRBJ2-7, with D possibly being TRBD1 (6 bases). Trimming removed 6 bases from V and 5 bases from J, with 14 bases in between. Germline values: CDR1 MNHEY, CDR2 SMNVEV (reference sequence). The CDR3 is 13 residues long. The CDR3 here is CASSPGTLHEQYF. Here the CDR3 DNA reads TGTGCCAGCAGCCCCGGGACACTCCACGAGCAGTACTTC.

The chain combines TRBV20-1 with TRBJ1-1; no reliable D call. V was shortened by 3 bases and J by 6 bases, with 5 bases between the two germline ends. The germline V gene has CDR1 DFQATT and CDR2 SNEGSKA (reference sequence). The CDR3 has 10 residues. The CDR3, as DNA: TGCAGTGCTAGTCAGCCTGAAGCTTTCTTT. Translating it yields CSASQPEAFF.

This clonotype was counted between two and nine times. The chain is built from TRBV11-1 and TRBJ2-2; D gene ambiguous. Germline lookup yields CDR1 SGHAT and CDR2 FQDESV (reference sequence). The CDR3 extends over 16 amino acids. V was pared by 5 bases and J by 2 bases, with 15 bases between. The CDR3 nucleotides read TGTGCCAGCAGCCCGCCCGGCTGGACCAACACCGGGGAGCTGTTTTTT. It translates to CASSPPGWTNTGELFF.

The V call is TRBV6-1, the J call TRBJ1-6; 8 bases fit TRBD1. In germline, CDR1 is MNHNS, CDR2 SASEGT. With V trimmed by 6 bases and J by 7 bases, 11 bases remained unmatched. The CDR3 covers 16 residues. This chain's CDR3 is CASSRPGQAPNSPLHF. The CDR3 DNA reads TGTGCCAGCAGCCGCCCGGGACAGGCACCAAATTCACCCCTCCACTTT.

This chain uses TRBV19 with TRBJ2-5; D is undetermined. The CDR3 totals 13 residues. V was pared by 4 bases and J by 4 bases, with 10 bases between. CDR1 is LNHDA, CDR2 SQIVND, per germline (reference sequence). CDR3 residues: CASSTAWGETQYF. The CDR3 DNA reads as TGTGCCAGTAGTACCGCCTGGGGAGAGACCCAGTACTTC.

The table lists this clonotype with many counts. The rearrangement uses TRBV12-3 or TRBV12-4 and TRBJ2-5, with 9 bases lining up with TRBD2. Germline trimming cut 6 bases from V and 7 bases from J; bases unmatched to any gene: 3. The CDR3 contains 12 residues. DNA of the CDR3: TGTGCCAGCAGCCTTAGCGGGGGGACCCAGTACTTC. It is translated as CASSLSGGTQYF.

This clonotype was recorded at least ten times. The V gene is TRBV3-1, the J gene TRBJ1-1; D may be TRBD1 (5 bases). Trimming took 4 bases from V and 0 from J, leaving 18 bases between them. The CDR3 consists of 17 residues. Germline V lookup: CDR1 LGHDT, CDR2 YNNKEL (reference sequence). CDR3 protein: CASSRAGGLDMNTEAFF. The CDR3 DNA is TGTGCCAGCAGCCGGGCGGGGGGATTGGACATGAACACTGAAGCTTTCTTT. Using reference TRBV3-1 and TRBJ1-1 for the parts outside the CDR3, the full variable domain is DTAVSQTPKYLVTQMGNDKSIKCEQNLGHDTMYWYKQDSKKFLKIMFSYNNKELIINETVPNRFSPKSPDKAHLNLHINSLELGDSAVYFCASSRAGGLDMNTEAFFGQGTRLTVV.

At least ten counts were recorded for this clonotype. The V call is TRBV11-2, the J call TRBJ1-1; D may be TRBD1 (5 bases). Germline lookup yields CDR1 SGHAT and CDR2 FQNNGV. The CDR3 sequence is 17 residues long. V shed 5 bases and J shed 5 bases, with 24 bases lying between them. The CDR3 nucleotides read TGTGCCAGCAGCCATCCCCGGACACCTCGTAGGGAAACTGAAGCTTTCTTT. The encoded protein is CASSHPRTPRRETEAFF. Filled out from reference TRBV11-2 and TRBJ1-1, the complete variable domain reads EAGVAQSPRYKIIEKRQSVAFWCNPISGHATLYWYQQILGQGPKLLIQFQNNGVVDDSQLPKDRFSAERLKGVDSTLKIQPAKLEDSAVYLCASSHPRTPRRETEAFFGQGTRLTVV.